This is a list of T cell receptor beta chains from one sample in a study of OX40 agonist ivuxolimab in advanced cancers. Libraries were prepared by immunoSEQ multiplex PCR; TCRdb keeps only in-frame clonotypes and omits some of them. The sample has about 64,000 clones; around nine tenths are singletons. Specimen: CD4+ or CD8+ T cells sorted from blood, collected in a trial of the OX40 agonist ivuxolimab. The receptors come from an adult with an advanced solid tumor such as melanoma, head and neck, liver or kidney cancer. CDR3s include the opening cysteine and the closing phenylalanine or tryptophan. Each record gives: clone size, V gene, J gene, D gene, CDR3 DNA, CDR3 protein. A D gene is named only where the DNA matches it firmly. Rows give clone size only sometimes, using once, few, many, or a class for an expanded clone.

>.|TRBV30|TRBJ2-1|.
TGTGCCTGGAAGGGGAAGGGGGTCTATGAGCAGTTCTTC
CAWKGKGVYEQFF
>.|TRBV5-4|TRBJ1-1|.
TGTGCCAGCAGCTTGAACACTGAAGCTTTCTTT
CASSLNTEAFF
>.|TRBV7-8|TRBJ1-2|.
TGTGCCAGCAGCTTAGGAGCAGGGACCTACTATGGCTACACCTTC
CASSLGAGTYYGYTF
>.|TRBV6-1|TRBJ1-2|.
TGTGCCAGCAGTGAACCGTATGGCTACACCTTC
CASSEPYGYTF
>.|TRBV28|TRBJ2-7|.
TGTGCCAGCAGTTCAAGCTCCTACGAGCAGTACTTC
CASSSSSYEQYF
>.|TRBV29-1|TRBJ1-1|.
TGCAGCGGGGGGACGGTATCGAACACTGAAGCTTTCTTT
CSGGTVSNTEAFF
>.|TRBV6-6|TRBJ1-2|.
TGTGCCAGCAGTTTGGTTGAAGGGCATGGCTACACCTTC
CASSLVEGHGYTF
>once|TRBV5-1|TRBJ2-6|TRBD1
TGCGCCAGCAGCTTTGGGGGACAGGATAGAACTGGGGCCAACGTCCTGACTTTC
CASSFGGQDRTGANVLTF
>.|TRBV11-3|TRBJ1-1|.
TGTGCCAGCAGCTTAGACCCAGGGGTCGAAGCTTTCTTT
CASSLDPGVEAFF
>once|TRBV5-1|TRBJ1-5|.
TGCGCCAGCAGCTTGAGGGGGGAGTCAAATCAGCCCCAGCATTTT
CASSLRGESNQPQHF
>.|TRBV11-3|TRBJ2-1|TRBD2
TGTGCCAGCAGCAAAGTGGGGACTAGCGGGAGCTCCTACAATGAGCAGTTCTTC
CASSKVGTSGSSYNEQFF